This T cell receptor (beta chain) was sequenced for a study of blood T cell repertoires in COVID-19. The wider study: Donors in the United States, Italy and Spain gave samples during acute or convalescent COVID-19.

Repertoires were generated with immunoSEQ multiplex PCR, while TCRdb's copy carries only in-frame clones and drops some. The data contain under 250,000 clones, around 89% of them singletons. The CDR3 runs to 15 residues. Looked up from germline, CDR1 is LNHDA and CDR2 is SQIVND (reference sequence). Losses at the gene ends were 7 bases for V and 0 bases for J; bases not matched to a gene: 7. The J gene is TRBJ2-3, the V gene TRBV19, with 7 nucleotides matching TRBD1. The receptor was isolated from a man between 25 and 39 years old with COVID-19, enrolled during active disease. The material sequenced was peripheral blood. The CDR3 DNA reads TGTGCCAGTACCTCTGAGGGGGCAAGCACAGATACGCAGTATTTT. It encodes CASTSEGASTDTQYF.